The rows below give T cell receptor beta chains drawn from one sample of a study of T cell repertoires in cytomegalovirus infection. No antigen has been assigned to these receptors. MiXCR was run by TCRdb on the reads, yielding one entry per CDR3 protein. This repertoire shows tens of thousands of distinct CDR3 sequences, 15% to 25% found once; its top ten account for roughly 67%. The specimen comprised CD8+ T cells from cultured PBMCs, sampled from culture after CMV antigen stimulation. The receptor source for this set is a human donor in good health (CMV status not recorded). Some clones in this sample may be carry-over from other donors' samples. The CDR3 runs from the conserved cysteine through the conserved F or W.

>TRBJ1-1|TRBV19
CASSIGGIPLNTEAFF
>TRBJ2-7|TRBV7-2
CASSFNTGGNEQYF
>TRBJ1-3|TRBV20-1
CSAWTAKGSGNTIYF
>TRBJ2-7|TRBV7-2
CASRNGGAYEQYF
>TRBJ1-5|TRBV12-3/TRBV12-4
CASSRPGPQHF
>TRBJ1-2|TRBV13
CASSPGQGGSYTF
>TRBJ1-5|TRBV7-2
CASSLGGDRRVQPQHF
>TRBJ2-5|TRBV12-3/TRBV12-4
CASSKRQGMGETQYF
>TRBJ2-3|TRBV7-9
CASSSNNPLATVTDTQYF
>TRBJ2-1|TRBV7-2
CASSPRGSSYNEQFF
>TRBJ2-1|TRBV12-3/TRBV12-4
CASSLSGANNEQFF
>TRBJ2-1|TRBV7-9
CASSFMAGGPSNEQFF
>TRBJ2-3|TRBV7-8
CASSLVAASGGVTDTQYF
>TRBJ2-2|TRBV28
CASSLWGQSTGELFF
>TRBJ2-1|TRBV4-2
CASSQSPPRDRGRGEQFF
>TRBJ2-5|TRBV6-5
CASSDKGHTQETQYF
>TRBJ2-7|TRBV4-1
CASSQIWDRGYNEQYF
>TRBJ2-3|TRBV6-6
CASSYLLAGDTQYF
>TRBJ1-5|TRBV7-2
CASSLVGEGQPQHF
>TRBJ1-1|TRBV7-8
CASSLALGSGSTEAFF
>TRBJ2-3|TRBV6-1
CASSEETGGIDTQYF
>TRBJ2-7|TRBV19
CASSWRTGLEQYF
>TRBJ1-3|TRBV10-3
CAISESFDSQNTIYF
>TRBJ2-1|TRBV7-2
CASSSQFGNEQFF
>TRBJ2-1|TRBV28
CASTFLGGLNEQFF
>TRBJ1-1|TRBV6-2/TRBV6-3
CASSYSGAEAFF
>TRBJ1-5|TRBV6-1
CASKSDGNSNQPQHF
>TRBJ2-5|TRBV7-2
CTSSLGLSGQETQYF
>TRBJ2-1|TRBV10-3
CAISGGQGEQFF
>TRBJ2-7|TRBV7-2
CASSLTGGFSYEQYF
>TRBJ1-4|TRBV9
CASAGGNEKLFF
>TRBJ2-7|TRBV5-6
CASSFGGGYEQYF
>TRBJ1-2|TRBV15
CATSRDRGALNYGYTF
>TRBJ2-1|TRBV7-9
CASSLAPEQFF
>TRBJ2-3|TRBV6-2/TRBV6-3
CASRGESVTDTQYF
>TRBJ2-1|TRBV9
CARPNWDEQFF
>TRBJ2-7|TRBV7-7
CASSSGTGYFDEQYF
>TRBJ1-1|TRBV6-6
CASHPLGQVNTEAFF
>TRBJ2-5|TRBV7-2
CASSRPLHQETQYF